This T cell receptor beta chain came from a study of blood T cell repertoires in COVID-19. Study at large: Collection of acute and convalescent COVID-19 samples took place in the United States, Italy and Spain. From T cells, B-cell-depleted T cells, or PBMCs came the material, which was cDNA or gDNA.

CDR1 and CDR2 (germline): LNHNV, YYDKDF (reference sequence). J lost 2 bases, V lost 1 base, and 8 bases had no gene match. The CDR3 consists of 17 residues. Original handling: The authors estimated nucleated cell counts from reference gene primer amplification. The protocol was immunoSEQ multiplex PCR, while the TCRdb copy is restricted to in-frame clones and leaves out a portion. Clonal size and the V and J genes are those of that table, whereas D and trimming came from the DNA. The data contain some 150,000 clones, 84% of them singletons. The sequenced sample was peripheral blood. This sequence joins TRBV15 and TRBJ2-3, with 8 positions matching TRBD2. The TCR was taken from a middle-aged man who had recovered from COVID-19. CDR3 DNA sequence: TGTGCCACCAGCAGAGCCCCAGCGGGAGAACCCACAGATACGCAGTATTTT. Translating gives CATSRAPAGEPTDTQYF. The full variable domain, completed using reference TRBV15 and TRBJ2-3, is DAMVIQNPRYQVTQFGKPVTLSCSQTLNHNVMYWYQQKSSQAPKLLFHYYDKDFNNEADTPDNFQSRRPNTSFCFLDIRSPGLGDTAMYLCATSRAPAGEPTDTQYFGPGTRLTVL.